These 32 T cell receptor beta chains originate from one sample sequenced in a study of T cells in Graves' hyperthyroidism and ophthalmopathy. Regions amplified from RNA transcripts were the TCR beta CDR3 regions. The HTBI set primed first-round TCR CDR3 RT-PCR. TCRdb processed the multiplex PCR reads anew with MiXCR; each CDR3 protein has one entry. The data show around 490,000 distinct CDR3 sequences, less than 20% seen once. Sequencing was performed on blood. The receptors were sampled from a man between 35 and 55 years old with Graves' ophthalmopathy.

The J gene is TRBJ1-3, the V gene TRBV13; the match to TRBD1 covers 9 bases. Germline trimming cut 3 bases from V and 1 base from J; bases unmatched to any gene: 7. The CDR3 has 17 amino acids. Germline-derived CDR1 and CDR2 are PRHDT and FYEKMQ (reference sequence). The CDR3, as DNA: TGTGCCAGCAGCTTGTATGGGACAGGGTCTTCTGGAAACACCATATATTTT. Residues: CASSLYGTGSSGNTIYF.

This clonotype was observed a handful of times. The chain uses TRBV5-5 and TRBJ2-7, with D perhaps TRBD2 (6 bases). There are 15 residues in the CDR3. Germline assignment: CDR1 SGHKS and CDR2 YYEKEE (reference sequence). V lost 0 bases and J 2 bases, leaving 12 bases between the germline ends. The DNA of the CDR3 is TGTGCCAGCAGCTTGGTTCCCAGGGAGGCCTACGAGCAGTACTTC. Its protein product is CASSLVPREAYEQYF.

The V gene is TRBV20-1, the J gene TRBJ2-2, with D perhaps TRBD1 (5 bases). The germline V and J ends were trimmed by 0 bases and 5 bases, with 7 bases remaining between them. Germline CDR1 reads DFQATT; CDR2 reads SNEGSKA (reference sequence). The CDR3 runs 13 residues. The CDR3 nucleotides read TGCAGTGCTAGAGATCACAGGACCGGGGAGCTGTTTTTT. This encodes CSARDHRTGELFF.

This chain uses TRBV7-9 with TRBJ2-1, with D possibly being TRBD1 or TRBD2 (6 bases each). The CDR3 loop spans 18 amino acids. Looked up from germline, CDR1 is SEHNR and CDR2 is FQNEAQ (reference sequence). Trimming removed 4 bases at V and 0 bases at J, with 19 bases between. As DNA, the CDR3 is TGTGCCAGCAGCTCGCGGGGAGGACAGACGAGCTCCTACAATGAGCAGTTCTTC. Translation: CASSSRGGQTSSYNEQFF.

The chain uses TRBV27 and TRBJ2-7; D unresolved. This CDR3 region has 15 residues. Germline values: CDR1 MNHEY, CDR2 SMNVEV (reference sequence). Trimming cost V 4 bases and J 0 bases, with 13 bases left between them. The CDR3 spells CASSYSTRTSYEQYF. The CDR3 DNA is TGTGCCAGCAGTTACTCGACAAGAACCTCCTACGAGCAGTACTTC.

The chain's CDR3 is CSVPRGGHNYGYTF. CDR3 DNA sequence: TGCAGCGTCCCTAGGGGGGGACACAACTATGGCTACACCTTC. The chain employs TRBV29-1 and TRBJ1-2, with D maybe TRBD1 (6 bases). Trimming shortened V by 6 bases and J by 2 bases, and 16 bases separated the two germline ends. Germline assignment: CDR1 SQVTM and CDR2 ANQGSEA. This CDR3 has 14 amino acids.

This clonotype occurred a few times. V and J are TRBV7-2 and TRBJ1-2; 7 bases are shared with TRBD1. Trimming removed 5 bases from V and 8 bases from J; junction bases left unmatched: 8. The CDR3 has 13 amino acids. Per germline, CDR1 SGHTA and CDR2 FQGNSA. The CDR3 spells CASSRPDRVGYTF. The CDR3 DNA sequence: TGTGCCAGCAGCCGACCTGACAGGGTGGGCTACACCTTC.

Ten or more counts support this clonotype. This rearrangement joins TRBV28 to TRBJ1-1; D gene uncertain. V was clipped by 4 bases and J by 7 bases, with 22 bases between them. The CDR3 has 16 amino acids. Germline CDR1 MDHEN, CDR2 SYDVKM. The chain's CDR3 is CASSSYGPSRRVEAFF. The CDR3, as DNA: TGTGCCAGCAGTTCCTATGGACCATCTCGACGGGTTGAAGCTTTCTTT.

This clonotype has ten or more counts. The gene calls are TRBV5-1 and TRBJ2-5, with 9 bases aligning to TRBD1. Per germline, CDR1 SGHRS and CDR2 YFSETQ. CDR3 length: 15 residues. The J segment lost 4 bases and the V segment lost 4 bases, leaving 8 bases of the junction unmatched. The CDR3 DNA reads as TGCGCCAGCAGCCCTACTGGGGACAGGGTAGAGACCCAGTACTTC. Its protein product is CASSPTGDRVETQYF. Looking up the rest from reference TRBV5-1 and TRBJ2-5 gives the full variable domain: KAGVTQTPRYLIKTRGQQVTLSCSPISGHRSVSWYQQTPGQGLQFLFEYFSETQRNKGNFPGRFSGRQFSNSRSEMNVSTLELGDSALYLCASSPTGDRVETQYFGPGTRLLVL.

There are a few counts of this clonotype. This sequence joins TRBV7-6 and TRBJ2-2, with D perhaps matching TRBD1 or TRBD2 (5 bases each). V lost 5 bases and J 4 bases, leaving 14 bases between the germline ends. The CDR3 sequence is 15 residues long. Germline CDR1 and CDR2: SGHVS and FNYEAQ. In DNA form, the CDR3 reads TGTGCCAGCAGCCCACGGGGCGGGTCCACCGGGGAGCTGTTTTTT. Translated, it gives CASSPRGGSTGELFF.

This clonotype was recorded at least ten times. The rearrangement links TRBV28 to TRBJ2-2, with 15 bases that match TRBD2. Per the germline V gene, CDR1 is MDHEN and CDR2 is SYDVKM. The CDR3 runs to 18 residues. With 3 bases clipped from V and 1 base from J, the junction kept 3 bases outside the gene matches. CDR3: CASSFSGLAGGNTGELFF. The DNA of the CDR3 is TGTGCCAGCAGTTTTTCGGGACTAGCGGGGGGGAACACCGGGGAGCTGTTTTTT.

In DNA form, the CDR3 reads TGCAGCGTTGGAAAAGGACTAGCGGGAGGGGGCCCCTACGAGCAGTACTTC. Translation: CSVGKGLAGGGPYEQYF. The gene calls are TRBV29-1 and TRBJ2-7; 15 bases are shared with TRBD2. Per the germline V gene, CDR1 is SQVTM and CDR2 is ANQGSEA. V lost 4 bases to trimming and J lost 2 bases; unmatched junction nucleotides: 9. The CDR3 spans 17 residues.

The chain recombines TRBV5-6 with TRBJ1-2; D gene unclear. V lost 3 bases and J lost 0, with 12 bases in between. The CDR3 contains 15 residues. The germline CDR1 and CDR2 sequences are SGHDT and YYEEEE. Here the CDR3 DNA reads TGTGCCAGCAGCTGGGCCGGACCCTCTAACTATGGCTACACCTTC. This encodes CASSWAGPSNYGYTF.

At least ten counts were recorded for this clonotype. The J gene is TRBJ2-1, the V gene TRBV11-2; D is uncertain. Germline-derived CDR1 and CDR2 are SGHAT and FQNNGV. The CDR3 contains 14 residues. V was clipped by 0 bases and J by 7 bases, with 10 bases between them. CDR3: CASSLDLIQNEQFF. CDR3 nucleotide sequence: TGTGCCAGCAGCTTAGATCTGATCCAAAATGAGCAGTTCTTC.

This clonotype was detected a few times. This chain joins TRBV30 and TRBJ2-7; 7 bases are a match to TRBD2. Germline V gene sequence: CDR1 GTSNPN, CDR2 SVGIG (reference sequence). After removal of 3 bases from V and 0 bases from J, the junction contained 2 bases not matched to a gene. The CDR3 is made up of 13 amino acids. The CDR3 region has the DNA TGTGCCTGGAGGGCTAGCGGCTCCTACGAGCAGTACTTC. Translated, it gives CAWRASGSYEQYF.

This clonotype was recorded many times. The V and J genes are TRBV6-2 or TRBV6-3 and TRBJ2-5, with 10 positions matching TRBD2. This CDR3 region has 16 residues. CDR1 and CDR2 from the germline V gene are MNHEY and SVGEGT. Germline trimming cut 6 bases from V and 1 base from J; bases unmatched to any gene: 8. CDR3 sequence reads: CASSRGLADFQETQYF. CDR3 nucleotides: TGTGCCAGCAGCCGCGGACTAGCGGATTTCCAAGAGACCCAGTACTTC.

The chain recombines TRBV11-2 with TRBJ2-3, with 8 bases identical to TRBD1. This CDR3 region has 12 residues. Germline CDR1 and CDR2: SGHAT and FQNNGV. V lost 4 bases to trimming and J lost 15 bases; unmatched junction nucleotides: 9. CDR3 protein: CASSSTGTGRYF. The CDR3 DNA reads TGTGCCAGCAGCTCTACCGGGACAGGTAGATATTTT.

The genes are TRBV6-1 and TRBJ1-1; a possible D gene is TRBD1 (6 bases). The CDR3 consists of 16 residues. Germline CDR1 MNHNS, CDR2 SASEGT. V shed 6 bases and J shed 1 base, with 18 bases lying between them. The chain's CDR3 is CASSHIGGQGNTEAFF. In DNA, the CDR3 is TGTGCCAGCAGCCACATAGGGGGGCAGGGGAACACTGAAGCTTTCTTT.

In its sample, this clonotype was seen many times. As DNA, the CDR3 is TGTGCCAGCTCCCAAGACCAGAGGACGCAGTATTTT. Protein: CASSQDQRTQYF. The chain links TRBV18 to TRBJ2-3; no clear D gene. Between the trimmed V and J ends, which lost 6 bases and 9 bases, there was a span of 13 bases. Germline CDR1 is KGHSH and CDR2 is LQKENI. This CDR3 spans 12 amino acids.

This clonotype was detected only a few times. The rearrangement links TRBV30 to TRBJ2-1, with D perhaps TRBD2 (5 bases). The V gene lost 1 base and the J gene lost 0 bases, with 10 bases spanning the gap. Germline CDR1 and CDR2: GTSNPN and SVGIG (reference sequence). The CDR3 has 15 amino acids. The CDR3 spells CAWSDGLSSYNEQFF. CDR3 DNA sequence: TGTGCCTGGAGTGATGGACTGAGCTCCTACAATGAGCAGTTCTTC.

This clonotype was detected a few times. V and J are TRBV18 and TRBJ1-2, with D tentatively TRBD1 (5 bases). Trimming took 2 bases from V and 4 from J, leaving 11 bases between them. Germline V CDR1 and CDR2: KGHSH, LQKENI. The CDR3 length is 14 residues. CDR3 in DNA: TGTGCCAGCTCACCAGGGACGGAAAGCTATGGCTACACCTTC. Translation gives CASSPGTESYGYTF.

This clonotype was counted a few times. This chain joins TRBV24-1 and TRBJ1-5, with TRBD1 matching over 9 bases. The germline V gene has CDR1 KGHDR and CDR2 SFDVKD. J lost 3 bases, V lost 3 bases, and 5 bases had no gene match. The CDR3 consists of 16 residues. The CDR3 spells CATSDADRGINQPQHF. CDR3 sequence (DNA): TGTGCCACCAGTGATGCGGACAGGGGAATCAATCAGCCCCAGCATTTT.

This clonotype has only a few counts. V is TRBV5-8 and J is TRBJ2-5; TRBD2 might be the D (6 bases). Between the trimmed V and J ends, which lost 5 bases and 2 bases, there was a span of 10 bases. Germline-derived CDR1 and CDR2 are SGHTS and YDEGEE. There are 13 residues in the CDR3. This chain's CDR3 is CASSASGQETQYF. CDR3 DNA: TGTGCCAGCAGTGCCAGCGGGCAAGAGACCCAGTACTTC. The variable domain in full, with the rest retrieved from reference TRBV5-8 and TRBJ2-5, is EAGVTQSPTHLIKTRGQQATLRCSPISGHTSVYWYQQALGLGLQFLLWYDEGEERNRGNFPPRFSGRQFPNYSSELNVNALELEDSALYLCASSASGQETQYFGPGTRLLVL.

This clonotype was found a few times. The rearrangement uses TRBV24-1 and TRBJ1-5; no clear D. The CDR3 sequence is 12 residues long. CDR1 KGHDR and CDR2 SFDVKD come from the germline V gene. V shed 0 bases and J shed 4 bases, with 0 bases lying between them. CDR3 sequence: CATSDLNQPQHF. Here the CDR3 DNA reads TGTGCCACCAGTGATTTGAATCAGCCCCAGCATTTT.

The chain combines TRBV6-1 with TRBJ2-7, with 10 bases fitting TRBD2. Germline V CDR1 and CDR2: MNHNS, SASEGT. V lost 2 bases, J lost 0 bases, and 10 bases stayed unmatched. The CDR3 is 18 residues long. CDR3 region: CASSEILTSGMISYEQYF. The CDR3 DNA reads TGTGCCAGCAGTGAAATATTAACTAGCGGGATGATCTCCTACGAGCAGTACTTC.

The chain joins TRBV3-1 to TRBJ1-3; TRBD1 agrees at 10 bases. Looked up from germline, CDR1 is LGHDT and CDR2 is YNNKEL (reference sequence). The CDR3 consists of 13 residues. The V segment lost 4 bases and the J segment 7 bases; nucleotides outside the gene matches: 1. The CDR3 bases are TGTGCCAGCAGCCGGGGACAGGGGAACACCATATATTTT. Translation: CASSRGQGNTIYF. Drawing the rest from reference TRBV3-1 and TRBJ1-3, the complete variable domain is DTAVSQTPKYLVTQMGNDKSIKCEQNLGHDTMYWYKQDSKKFLKIMFSYNNKELIINETVPNRFSPKSPDKAHLNLHINSLELGDSAVYFCASSRGQGNTIYFGEGSWLTVV.

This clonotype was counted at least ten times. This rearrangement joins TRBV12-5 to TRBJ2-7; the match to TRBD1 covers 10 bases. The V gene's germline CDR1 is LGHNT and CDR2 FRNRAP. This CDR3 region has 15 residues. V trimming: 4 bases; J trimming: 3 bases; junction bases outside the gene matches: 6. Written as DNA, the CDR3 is TGTGCTAGTGGTTCAGGGACAGGGGTCGTCTACGAGCAGTACTTC. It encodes CASGSGTGVVYEQYF.

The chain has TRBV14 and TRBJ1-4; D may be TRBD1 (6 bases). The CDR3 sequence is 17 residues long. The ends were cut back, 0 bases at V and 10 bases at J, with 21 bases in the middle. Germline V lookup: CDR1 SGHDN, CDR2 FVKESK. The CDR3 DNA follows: TGTGCCAGCAGCCAAGATTTGTCGGCAGGGGATGAGGGAAAACTGTTTTTT. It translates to CASSQDLSAGDEGKLFF.

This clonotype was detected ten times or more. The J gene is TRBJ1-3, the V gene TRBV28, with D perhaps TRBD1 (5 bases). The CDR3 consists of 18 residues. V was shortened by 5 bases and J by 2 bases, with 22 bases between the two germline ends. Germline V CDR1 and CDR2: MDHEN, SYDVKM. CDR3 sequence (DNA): TGTGCCAGCAGTACAGCGAGCGGGGGTTTTTTTGCTGGAAACACCATATATTTT. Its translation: CASSTASGGFFAGNTIYF. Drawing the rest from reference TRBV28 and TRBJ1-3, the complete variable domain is DVKVTQSSRYLVKRTGEKVFLECVQDMDHENMFWYRQDPGLGLRLIYFSYDVKMKEKGDIPEGYSVSREKKERFSLILESASTNQTSMYLCASSTASGGFFAGNTIYFGEGSWLTVV.

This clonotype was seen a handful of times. The chain's CDR3 is CASSSYGYTF. The CDR3 nucleotides read TGTGCCAGCAGCTCCTATGGCTACACCTTC. The chain links TRBV7-9 to TRBJ1-2; no clear D gene. In germline, CDR1 is SEHNR, CDR2 FQNEAQ (reference sequence). The V gene lost 4 bases and the J gene lost 4 bases, with 1 base spanning the gap. The CDR3 has 10 amino acids.

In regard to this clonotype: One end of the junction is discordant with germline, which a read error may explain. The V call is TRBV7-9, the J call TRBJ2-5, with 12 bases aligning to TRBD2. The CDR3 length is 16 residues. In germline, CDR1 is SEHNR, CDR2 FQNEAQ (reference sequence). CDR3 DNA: TGTGCCAGCAGCTCCTATTCGGCCTACCCACCTAGCGGGAGGGACTTC. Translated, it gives CASSSYSAYPPSGRDF.

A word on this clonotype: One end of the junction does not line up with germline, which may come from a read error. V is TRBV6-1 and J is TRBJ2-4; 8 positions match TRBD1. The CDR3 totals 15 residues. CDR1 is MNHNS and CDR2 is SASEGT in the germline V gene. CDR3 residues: CASREGDRAKNIQYF. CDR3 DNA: TGTGCCAGCAGAGAAGGGGACAGGGCCAAAAACATTCAGTACTTC.